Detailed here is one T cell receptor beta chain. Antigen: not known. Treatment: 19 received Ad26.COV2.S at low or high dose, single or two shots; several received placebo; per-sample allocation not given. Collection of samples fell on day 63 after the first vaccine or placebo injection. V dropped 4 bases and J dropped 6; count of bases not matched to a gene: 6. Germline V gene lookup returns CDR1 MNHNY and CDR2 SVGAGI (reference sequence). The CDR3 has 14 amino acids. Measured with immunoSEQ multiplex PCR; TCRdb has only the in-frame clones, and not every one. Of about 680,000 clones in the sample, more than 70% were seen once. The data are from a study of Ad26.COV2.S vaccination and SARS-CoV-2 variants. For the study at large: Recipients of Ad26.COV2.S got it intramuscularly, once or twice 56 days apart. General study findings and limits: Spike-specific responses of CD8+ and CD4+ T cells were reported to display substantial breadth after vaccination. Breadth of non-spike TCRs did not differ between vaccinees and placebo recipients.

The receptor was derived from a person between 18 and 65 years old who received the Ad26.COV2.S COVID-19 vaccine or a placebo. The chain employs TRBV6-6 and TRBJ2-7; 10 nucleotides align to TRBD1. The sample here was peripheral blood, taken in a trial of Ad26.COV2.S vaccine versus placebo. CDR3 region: CASSWGQGPPEQYF. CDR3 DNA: TGTGCCAGCAGTTGGGGACAGGGGCCTCCCGAGCAGTACTTC.